This is a list of T cell receptor beta chains from one sample in a study of cytotoxic CD8 clonotypes in ibrutinib-treated CLL. Libraries were prepared by immunoSEQ multiplex PCR; TCRdb keeps only in-frame clonotypes and omits some of them. There are 150,000 to 200,000 clones in the sample; over 65% occur only once, and approximately 2% lies in the top ten. Here the sequenced sample was PBMCs, taken after 12 months of ibrutinib treatment. These receptors were taken from a human donor with chronic lymphocytic leukemia. Both conserved end residues are part of each CDR3. The order of the fields is D gene, clone size, J gene, V gene, CDR3 protein, CDR3 DNA. The D gene is left open where the match is weak. Clone size is shown for a subset of rows, as once, few, many or a class of expanded clone.

d_call: -
clone_size: -
j_call: TRBJ2-5
v_call: TRBV7-6
cdr3_aa: CASSGLQETQYF
cdr3_nt: TGTGCCAGCTCGGGACTCCAAGAGACCCAGTACTTC

d_call: -
clone_size: -
j_call: TRBJ1-1
v_call: TRBV18
cdr3_aa: CASSREYRDTEAFF
cdr3_nt: TGTGCCAGCTCACGGGAGTACCGGGACACTGAAGCTTTCTTT

d_call: -
clone_size: -
j_call: TRBJ2-3
v_call: TRBV7-9
cdr3_aa: CASTGTDTQYF
cdr3_nt: TGTGCCAGCACCGGCACAGATACGCAGTATTTT

d_call: TRBD1
clone_size: many
j_call: TRBJ2-7
v_call: TRBV10-3
cdr3_aa: CAISAGQDYEQYF
cdr3_nt: TGTGCCATCAGTGCTGGACAGGACTACGAGCAGTACTTC

d_call: -
clone_size: -
j_call: TRBJ2-3
v_call: TRBV18
cdr3_aa: CASSLGANTDTQYF
cdr3_nt: TGTGCCAGCTCACTCGGGGCTAACACAGATACGCAGTATTTT

d_call: -
clone_size: -
j_call: TRBJ1-2
v_call: TRBV7-2
cdr3_aa: CASSARGSYGYTF
cdr3_nt: TGTGCCAGCAGCGCGCGGGGGTCCTATGGCTACACCTTC

d_call: -
clone_size: -
j_call: TRBJ2-7
v_call: TRBV14
cdr3_aa: CASSRVSYEQYF
cdr3_nt: TGTGCCAGCAGCCGGGTTTCCTACGAGCAGTACTTC

d_call: TRBD2
clone_size: -
j_call: TRBJ2-7
v_call: TRBV19
cdr3_aa: CASSIVSGSSSEQYF
cdr3_nt: TGTGCCAGTAGTATCGTTAGCGGGAGTTCCTCGGAACAGTACTTC

d_call: -
clone_size: -
j_call: TRBJ1-4
v_call: TRBV15
cdr3_aa: CATSRRGSGVPNEKLFF
cdr3_nt: TGTGCCACCAGCAGGCGGGGGTCGGGTGTTCCGAATGAAAAACTGTTTTTT

d_call: TRBD1
clone_size: -
j_call: TRBJ1-5
v_call: TRBV6-5
cdr3_aa: CASRNRGSNQPQHF
cdr3_nt: TGTGCCAGCAGAAACAGGGGTTCGAATCAGCCCCAGCATTTT

d_call: TRBD1
clone_size: -
j_call: TRBJ2-3
v_call: TRBV4-1
cdr3_aa: CASSRDRGTTDTQYF
cdr3_nt: TGCGCCAGCAGCCGGGACAGGGGGACCACAGATACGCAGTATTTT

d_call: TRBD2
clone_size: once
j_call: TRBJ2-5
v_call: TRBV11-2
cdr3_aa: CASSPAFLGGSAEETQYF
cdr3_nt: TGTGCCAGCAGCCCCGCGTTCTTGGGGGGGTCGGCGGAGGAGACCCAGTACTTC

d_call: -
clone_size: -
j_call: TRBJ2-5
v_call: TRBV27
cdr3_aa: CASPDSQETQYF
cdr3_nt: TGTGCCAGCCCCGACAGTCAAGAGACCCAGTACTTC

d_call: TRBD1
clone_size: -
j_call: TRBJ2-1
v_call: TRBV7-8
cdr3_aa: CASSLGTGTGYYNEQFF
cdr3_nt: TGTGCCAGCAGCTTAGGGACCGGGACAGGGTATTACAATGAGCAGTTCTTC

d_call: TRBD2
clone_size: -
j_call: TRBJ2-1
v_call: TRBV6-6
cdr3_aa: CASSYRLAGYNEQFF
cdr3_nt: TGTGCCAGCAGTTACAGACTAGCAGGATACAATGAGCAGTTCTTC

d_call: -
clone_size: -
j_call: TRBJ2-7
v_call: TRBV4-1
cdr3_aa: CASSPVILQGYSYEQYF
cdr3_nt: TGCGCCAGCAGCCCCGTTATTTTGCAGGGCTACTCCTACGAGCAGTACTTC

d_call: TRBD1
clone_size: once
j_call: TRBJ2-7
v_call: TRBV27
cdr3_aa: CASRPDRYTYEQYF
cdr3_nt: TGTGCCAGCAGACCGGACAGGTATACCTACGAGCAGTACTTC

d_call: -
clone_size: -
j_call: TRBJ2-1
v_call: TRBV28
cdr3_aa: CASISLADNYNEQFF
cdr3_nt: TGTGCCAGCATCTCCTTAGCGGACAACTACAATGAGCAGTTCTTC

d_call: TRBD1
clone_size: -
j_call: TRBJ2-7
v_call: TRBV9
cdr3_aa: CASSAALQGREQYF
cdr3_nt: TGTGCCAGCAGCGCCGCCCTACAGGGGCGCGAGCAGTACTTC

d_call: -
clone_size: once
j_call: TRBJ1-1
v_call: TRBV7-2
cdr3_aa: CASSQLRGSTEAFF
cdr3_nt: TGTGCCAGCAGCCAACTCAGGGGTTCCACTGAAGCTTTCTTT

d_call: -
clone_size: few
j_call: TRBJ2-1
v_call: TRBV7-9
cdr3_aa: CASSSDLNEQFF
cdr3_nt: TGTGCCAGCAGCTCTGACCTAAATGAGCAGTTCTTC

d_call: -
clone_size: -
j_call: TRBJ1-1
v_call: TRBV20-1
cdr3_aa: CSATRNTEAFF
cdr3_nt: TGCAGTGCCACGAGAAACACTGAAGCTTTCTTT

d_call: TRBD1
clone_size: -
j_call: TRBJ2-7
v_call: TRBV18
cdr3_aa: CASSPHGTGKGGSYEQYF
cdr3_nt: TGTGCCAGCTCACCGCACGGGACAGGGAAGGGGGGATCCTACGAGCAGTACTTC

d_call: -
clone_size: -
j_call: TRBJ2-2
v_call: TRBV28
cdr3_aa: CASSPVGPGVSNTGELFF
cdr3_nt: TGTGCCAGCAGCCCCGTGGGCCCGGGGGTCTCGAACACCGGGGAGCTGTTTTTT

d_call: -
clone_size: -
j_call: TRBJ1-1
v_call: TRBV6-1
cdr3_aa: CASRIEPGWVTEAFF
cdr3_nt: TGTGCCAGCAGAATAGAACCCGGATGGGTCACTGAAGCTTTCTTT

d_call: -
clone_size: -
j_call: TRBJ2-7
v_call: TRBV6-6
cdr3_aa: CATGVHNEQYF
cdr3_nt: TGTGCCACGGGGGTCCACAACGAGCAGTACTTC

d_call: TRBD2
clone_size: -
j_call: TRBJ2-1
v_call: TRBV7-3
cdr3_aa: CASSSTLATTAASYNEQFF
cdr3_nt: TGTGCCAGCAGCTCAACACTAGCGACGACAGCTGCTTCCTACAATGAGCAGTTCTTC

d_call: TRBD2
clone_size: -
j_call: TRBJ2-1
v_call: TRBV6-1
cdr3_aa: CASNQRENFNEQFF
cdr3_nt: TGTGCCAGCAATCAGCGGGAGAATTTCAATGAGCAGTTCTTC

d_call: TRBD2
clone_size: -
j_call: TRBJ2-3
v_call: TRBV19
cdr3_aa: CASSIGRGATDTQYF
cdr3_nt: TGTGCCAGTAGTATAGGGCGGGGGGCAACAGATACGCAGTATTTT

d_call: -
clone_size: once
j_call: TRBJ1-1
v_call: TRBV19
cdr3_aa: CASSIGLGNTEAFF
cdr3_nt: TGTGCCAGTAGTATAGGCTTGGGGAACACTGAAGCTTTCTTT

d_call: -
clone_size: -
j_call: TRBJ2-4
v_call: TRBV19
cdr3_aa: CASTPDQGGNIQYF
cdr3_nt: TGTGCCAGTACCCCAGACCAGGGGGGGAACATTCAGTACTTC

d_call: TRBD1
clone_size: -
j_call: TRBJ2-3
v_call: TRBV11-2
cdr3_aa: CASSHGTEYTDTQYF
cdr3_nt: TGTGCCAGCAGCCACGGGACAGAATACACAGATACGCAGTATTTT

d_call: -
clone_size: -
j_call: TRBJ1-2
v_call: TRBV6-5
cdr3_aa: CASSYSQYYGYTF
cdr3_nt: TGTGCCAGCAGTTACTCACAGTACTATGGCTACACCTTC

d_call: -
clone_size: -
j_call: TRBJ2-6
v_call: TRBV19
cdr3_aa: CASRLWATSGANVLTF
cdr3_nt: TGTGCCAGTAGGCTCTGGGCTACCTCTGGGGCCAACGTCCTGACTTTC

d_call: TRBD2
clone_size: -
j_call: TRBJ2-5
v_call: TRBV30
cdr3_aa: CACPPTSGKETQYF
cdr3_nt: TGTGCCTGCCCCCCGACTAGCGGCAAAGAGACCCAGTACTTC

d_call: -
clone_size: -
j_call: TRBJ2-5
v_call: TRBV9
cdr3_aa: CASSVAPGNTGETQYF
cdr3_nt: TGTGCCAGCAGCGTAGCCCCAGGGAATACGGGGGAGACCCAGTACTTC

d_call: TRBD1
clone_size: -
j_call: TRBJ1-6
v_call: TRBV19
cdr3_aa: CASSMTGGSPLHF
cdr3_nt: TGTGCCAGTAGTATGACAGGGGGTTCACCCCTCCACTTT

d_call: -
clone_size: -
j_call: TRBJ1-2
v_call: TRBV7-2
cdr3_aa: CASTNPREGSLGYTF
cdr3_nt: TGTGCCAGCACCAATCCAAGGGAGGGATCCTTGGGCTACACCTTC

d_call: TRBD1
clone_size: once
j_call: TRBJ2-2
v_call: TRBV7-3
cdr3_aa: CASRHRQGATGELFF
cdr3_nt: TGTGCCAGCAGACACCGACAGGGGGCCACCGGGGAGCTGTTTTTT

d_call: TRBD1
clone_size: -
j_call: TRBJ1-3
v_call: TRBV11-2
cdr3_aa: CASSFGTGYSSGNTIYF
cdr3_nt: TGTGCCAGCAGCTTCGGGACAGGGTACTCCTCTGGAAACACCATATATTTT